This T cell receptor beta chain was observed in a study of T-cell memory formation after mild COVID-19. Broader study findings: Contracting clones localized mainly to CM and EM when CD4+ and mainly to EMRA when CD8+. A second wave expanding day 15 to 37 was CD4+-biased; contracting clones were balanced.

Comments on this clonotype: The antigen remains undetermined.

The TCR alpha and TCR beta cDNA libraries, bearing sample barcodes and UMIs, were generated by 5'RACE using constant-segment primers. Using its own MiXCR run on the 5' RACE reads, TCRdb lists one record per CDR3 protein. The data show 90,000 to 120,000 distinct CDR3 sequences, with around 14% seen just once and 39% held by the top ten. The sequence came from a man between 18 and 35 years old who had mild COVID-19 (a few samples of this study predate the infection). Cell type and time point are not known. The specimen sequenced was PBMCs or a T cell subset sorted from them (not recorded which).

CDR3 in amino acids: CASSVTTRSSYNEQFF. DNA of the CDR3: TGTGCCAGCAGCGTAACAACCAGGAGCTCCTACAATGAGCAGTTCTTC. The V call is TRBV9, the J call TRBJ2-1; unclear D gene. Germline V lookup: CDR1 SGDLS, CDR2 YYNGEE. This CDR3 is 16 amino acids long. Trimming cost V 1 base and J 0 bases, with 11 bases left between them.